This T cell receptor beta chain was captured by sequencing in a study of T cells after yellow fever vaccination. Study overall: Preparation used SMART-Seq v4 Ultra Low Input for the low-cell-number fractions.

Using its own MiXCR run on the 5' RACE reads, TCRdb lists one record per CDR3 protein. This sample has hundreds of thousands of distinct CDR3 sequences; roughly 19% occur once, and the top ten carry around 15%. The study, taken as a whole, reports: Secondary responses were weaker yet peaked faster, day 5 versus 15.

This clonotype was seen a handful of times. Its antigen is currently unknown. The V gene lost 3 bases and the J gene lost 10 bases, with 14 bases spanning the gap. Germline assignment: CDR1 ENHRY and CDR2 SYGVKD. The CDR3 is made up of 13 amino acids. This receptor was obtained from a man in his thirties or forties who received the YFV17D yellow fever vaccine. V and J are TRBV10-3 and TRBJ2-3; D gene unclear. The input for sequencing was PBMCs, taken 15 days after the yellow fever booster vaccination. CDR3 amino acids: CAISEQDWDAQYF. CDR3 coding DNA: TGTGCCATCAGTGAACAAGACTGGGATGCGCAGTATTTT.